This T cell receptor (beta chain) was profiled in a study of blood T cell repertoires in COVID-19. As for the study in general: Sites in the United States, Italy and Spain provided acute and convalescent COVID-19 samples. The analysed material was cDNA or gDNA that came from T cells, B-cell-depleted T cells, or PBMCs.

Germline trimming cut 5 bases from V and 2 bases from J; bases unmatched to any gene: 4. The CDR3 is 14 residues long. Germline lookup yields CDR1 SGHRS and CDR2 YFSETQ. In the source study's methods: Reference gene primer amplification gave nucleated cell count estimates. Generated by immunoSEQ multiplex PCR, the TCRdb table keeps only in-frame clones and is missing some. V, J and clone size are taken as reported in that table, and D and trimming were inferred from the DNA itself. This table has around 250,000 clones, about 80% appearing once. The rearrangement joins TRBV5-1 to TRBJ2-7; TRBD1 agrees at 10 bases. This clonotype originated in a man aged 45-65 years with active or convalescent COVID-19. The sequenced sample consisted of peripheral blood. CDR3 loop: CASSPGTGAYEQYF. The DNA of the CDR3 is TGCGCCAGCAGTCCCGGGACAGGGGCCTACGAGCAGTACTTC.